This T cell receptor beta chain was obtained from a study of cytomegalovirus exposure and HLA in healthy donors (TCRdb year 2017). Broadly, across the study: An earlier analysis of some 600 of the donors reported 276 Gb of sequence data and 117 million unique TCR beta sequences obtained from 180 million or so T cells. Because of strong linkage in the cohort, roughly five DR-DQ haplotypes were treated as single units for association and clustering. HLA typing covered class I and class II loci at four-digit resolution. Donor age, sex, ethnicity and CMV serostatus were compiled together with the repertoire data. An early release covering around 630 HLA-typed donors comprised roughly 300 gigabases of sequencing data and 85 million to 100 million unique TCR sequences. A later genetic analysis took genome-wide SNP genotypes for about three fifths of the roughly 700 donors and used that subset as a discovery cohort. An earlier analysis of several hundred of the donors used high-throughput TCR beta sequencing to judge whether each TCR beta V gene segment behaved as functional or pseudogenic. The T cell repertoires of some 700 subjects were profiled by immunosequencing and related to cytomegalovirus serostatus. The aim of the study was to test whether cataloging public T cell receptors could identify signatures of past pathogen exposure. Rather than drawing on any new phenotypic data, the later analysis identified candidate immune exposures from TCR beta sequences and the way those sequences occurred across donors. High-throughput TCR immunosequencing, statistical association of individual TCRs with disease status, and machine learning were combined to predict cytomegalovirus infection status. To study patterns of TCR occurrence, a later analysis re-analyzed previously published TCR beta repertoires from just over 650 donors and added high-resolution HLA genotyping. The number of typed donors differed by locus: roughly 620-640 for A, B, C, DRB1 and DQB1; approximately 540 for DQA1; some 590 for DPA1; and around 470 for DPB1. On average, roughly 250,000 unique TCR beta nucleotide sequences were sequenced per donor among fewer than 500 genotyped donors of the cohort, with 15% to 20% of those sequences being non-productive. Every discovery cohort repertoire had been produced on one sequencing platform. Of the 350 to 400 genotyped donors, 65% to 90% fell in the genetic ancestry cluster associated with self-reported Caucasian donors. Along with the roughly 610-subject first cohort, a separate validation cohort of 120 different subjects was used. General findings and caveats noted by the study authors: A later genetic analysis reported fewer N-insertions in productive TCRs among donors in an Asian-associated ancestry cluster than the roughly 620-donor mean. This cohort had only TCR beta chains sequenced, and the lack of alpha or paired-chain data limited which features could be detected. The authors suggested that the approach could potentially be generalized to other disease states and immunological phenotypes. HLA typing was unavailable for some donors at each locus, so association tests used only the typed subset. According to a later analysis, most CMV-associated TCR beta chains appeared to be HLA-restricted, and the HLA associations seemed to be driven largely by CMV exposure. In a later analysis, TCR association rates were found to vary across HLA loci, with the most associated TCRs seen for DRB1 alleles and the fewest for HLA-C alleles. According to a later analysis, parvovirus B19, influenza, CMV and Epstein-Barr virus appeared linked to several top co-occurrence clusters. Compared with equally common non-associated chains, HLA-associated TCR beta chains in a later analysis were more clonally expanded and had lower generation probabilities. Most TCR sequences were seen in very few donors, while some public TCRs were found in many individuals. Some IMGT-functional V segments, including TRBV6-2 and TRBV6-3, could not be told apart with the 87-base-pair reads, so those segments were excluded. For the cohort, immune exposure information was limited to CMV serostatus. When HLA alleles, especially DR and DQ, strongly co-occurred, attributing TCR associations to individual alleles was difficult. Fewer than 20 rarely observed V segments, including chromosome 9 orphons, were excluded from the earlier analysis of some 590 of the donors because counts were too low. The study gave a list of some 150 TCR beta chains associated with cytomegalovirus. The presence/absence analyses assumed that sequencing depth was roughly uniform across donors, and that assumption may not be true. A further reported finding was that TCR beta sequences accurately predicted the HLA-A and HLA-B alleles for most subjects in the first cohort. The classifier was reported to diagnose cytomegalovirus status with high specificity and sensitivity in both the original and validation cohorts. At a false discovery rate of 0.05, a later analysis linked under 20,000 TCR beta sequences to specific HLA alleles. An association between a missense DCLRE1C variant and V-gene and J-gene trimming of TCR beta chains was found in a later genetic analysis and replicated in an independent cohort. In vitro tests confirmed that a few of the cytomegalovirus-associated TCR beta chains recognize cytomegalovirus antigens. Correlated functional status among segregating V segments might be attributable to linkage disequilibrium, but an unknown experimental factor could not be ruled out. An earlier analysis of around 600 of the donors showed that most TCR beta V segments appeared in productive rearrangements either about 90% or about 30% of the time, which broadly matched IMGT annotations. A cluster of highly shared sequence variants was judged likely to be a technical artifact of the sequencing pipeline.

Sequences KGHSH (CDR1) and LQKENI (CDR2) are obtained from the germline V gene. CDR3 length: 15 amino acids, cysteine to phenylalanine. Only CDR3 DNA remains: 45 bases, in frame from the first base. Relative to germline, V is missing 3 bases and J is missing 11 bases, with 11 bases of the junction outside any gene match. For this clone: There is no known antigen for this receptor. Per-nucleotide qualities are absent, and no much larger clonotype sits a single base away.

The library was built by means of the immunoSEQ multiplex PCR assay. For the multiplex PCR, a mixture combining 60 forward primers for TCR Vbeta segments and 13 reverse primers for TCR Jbeta segments was used. The CDR3 region of rearranged TCR beta genes was amplified from genomic DNA with a multiplex PCR assay. The Illumina HiSeq System was used to sequence the amplified TCR beta libraries as 87-base-pair reads. From the authors' description of their analysis: A later analysis tallied around 87 million unique TCR beta chains across the 666 repertoires, and roughly 11 million of those chains were shared by two or more donors. A nearest-neighbor algorithm error-corrected the raw reads and collapsed the reads into unique sequences, merging closely related sequences to remove PCR and sequencing errors. Alignment of CDR3 sequences to IMGT reference sequences was used to assign V, D and J gene segments. For a sequence to be retained, at least a six-nucleotide match to both a V gene segment and a J gene segment was required. A rearrangement was called productive if the CDR3 had no stop codons and remained in frame with V and J, and every other rearrangement was called non-productive. Following IMGT convention, CDR3 was defined as the stretch from the second conserved V-encoded cysteine up to the conserved J-encoded phenylalanine. Sequences without an unambiguous match to a single V gene segment were excluded from the earlier analysis of 450 to 650 of the donors. An earlier analysis of a few hundred of the donors classified V segments as functional when productive rearrangements were above 56.7% and as segregating when the standard deviation between donors was above 5%. To diagnose cytomegalovirus status from the catalog of TCR beta chain sequences, a statistical classification framework was built. V and J gene assignment, in a later analysis, came from comparing TCR nucleotide sequences with IMGT/GENE-DB human TR gene sequences. Using the TCRdist pipeline, a later analysis assigned CDR3 sequences along with most-parsimonious VDJ recombination scenarios. A later analysis defined each TCR beta chain by its CDR3 amino acid sequence plus V-gene family, and excluded reads lacking a unique V-gene family. In a later analysis, 500 to 650 highly shared, low-generation-probability nucleotide sequences were removed to address suspected cross-contamination and a sequencing artifact. For each public chain, a later analysis derived a clonal expansion index from normalized ranks of inferred template counts within each repertoire. Generation probabilities in a later analysis came from a VDJ recombination model fitted to out-of-frame rearrangements, and those results were checked against IGoR. Hypergeometric tests were used in a later analysis to score TCR-TCR, TCR-HLA and TCR-CMV co-occurrence, with a repertoire-size bias correction applied to the TCR pairs. False discovery rates were estimated in a later analysis by permuting HLA or CMV assignments 20 times. In a later analysis, co-occurring TCRs were grouped using DBSCAN, and TCRdist sequence similarity was added for clustering within HLA-allele-positive subsets. For co-occurrence clustering, repertoires with fewer than 30,000 or more than 120,000 public chains were excluded, along with roughly 5 repertoires with anomalous nucleotide sharing. This is the immuneACCESS table as TCRdb keeps it, with only in-frame sequences that have V and J called. A part of the clones is gone; compared with another copy, unresolved V genes explain less than half, and the rest is unexplained. The D gene and trimming were derived from the DNA, and the V and J assignments and clone size from that table. This sample lists under 200,000 clones; roughly 80% were detected once. Together, the top ten hold 7% of the sample.

In total, approximately 700 healthy bone marrow donors made up the cohort. All cohort members were sampled while nominally healthy, although unrecorded immune exposures were likely present. The donor was CMV seropositive and was included in the group of 250 to 300 seropositive cohort members. A peripheral blood sample was provided by each donor, and peripheral blood mononuclear cells were used for TCR beta sequencing. Genomic DNA extraction from the blood cell samples was performed with the Qiagen DNeasy Blood Extraction Kit. The source is a woman in her twenties or thirties in good health and CMV-seropositive. Material for sequencing was PBMCs. The chain employs TRBV18 and TRBJ1-5; 9 central bases correspond to TRBD1. Here the CDR3 is given as CASSPGRDRATAQHF. The sequenced DNA is TGTGCCAGCTCACCCGGCCGGGACAGGGCCACGGCCCAGCATTTT.